This record looks at one TCR beta chain sequence and its context. Germline lookup yields CDR1 KGHSH and CDR2 LQKENI. The CDR3 length is 12 residues. V lost 3 bases and J lost 7, with 9 bases in between. This sample was taken from a study of patients and donors after allogeneic stem cell transplantation. TCRdb ran MiXCR on the RT-PCR reads and lists one entry per CDR3 protein. In the table there are tens of thousands of distinct CDR3 sequences, about 6.8% of which are singletons. The chain has TRBV18 and TRBJ1-1; tentatively, D is TRBD1 (5 bases). The sequence derives from a human donor who was either an allogeneic HSCT recipient or a stem cell or donor lymphocyte infusion donor (not recorded which). It is not recorded whose cells these are; they may come from a transplant donor. The sequenced material came from blood, either unsorted or a sorted T cell fraction (not recorded which). CDR3 sequence (DNA): TGTGCCAGCTCACCTCGGGACTTTGAAGCTTTCTTT. It yields the protein CASSPRDFEAFF.